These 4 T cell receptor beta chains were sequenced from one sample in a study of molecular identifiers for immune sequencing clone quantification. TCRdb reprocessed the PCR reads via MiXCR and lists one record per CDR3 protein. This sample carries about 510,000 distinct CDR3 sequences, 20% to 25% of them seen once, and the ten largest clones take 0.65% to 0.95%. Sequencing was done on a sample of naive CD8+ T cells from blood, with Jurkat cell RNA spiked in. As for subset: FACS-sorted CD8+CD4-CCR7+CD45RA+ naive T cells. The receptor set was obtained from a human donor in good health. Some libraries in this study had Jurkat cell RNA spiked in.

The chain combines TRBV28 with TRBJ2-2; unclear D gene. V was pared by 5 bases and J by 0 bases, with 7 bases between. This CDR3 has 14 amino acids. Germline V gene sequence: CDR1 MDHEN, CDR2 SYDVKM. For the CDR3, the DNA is TGTGCCAGCAGTCGCGGACCGAACACCGGGGAGCTGTTTTTT. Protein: CASSRGPNTGELFF.

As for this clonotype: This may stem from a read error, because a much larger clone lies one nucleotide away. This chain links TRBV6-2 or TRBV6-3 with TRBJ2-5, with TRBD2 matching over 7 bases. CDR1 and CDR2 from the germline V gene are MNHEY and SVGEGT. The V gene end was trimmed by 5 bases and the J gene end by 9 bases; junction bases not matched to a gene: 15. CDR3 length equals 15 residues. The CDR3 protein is CASSNQRREYEAQYF. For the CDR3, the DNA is TGTGCCAGCAGTAATCAACGGCGGGAGTATGAGGCCCAGTACTTC.

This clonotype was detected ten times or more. CDR3 loop: CASSSWDEDEKLFF. CDR3 nucleotides: TGTGCCAGCAGCTCCTGGGACGAAGATGAAAAACTGTTTTTT. V usage is TRBV7-9 and J usage is TRBJ1-4, with a possible D match to TRBD1 (5 bases). Germline V CDR1 and CDR2: SEHNR, FQNEAQ (reference sequence). The CDR3 spans 14 residues. V was shortened by 4 bases and J by 6 bases, with 12 bases between the two germline ends.

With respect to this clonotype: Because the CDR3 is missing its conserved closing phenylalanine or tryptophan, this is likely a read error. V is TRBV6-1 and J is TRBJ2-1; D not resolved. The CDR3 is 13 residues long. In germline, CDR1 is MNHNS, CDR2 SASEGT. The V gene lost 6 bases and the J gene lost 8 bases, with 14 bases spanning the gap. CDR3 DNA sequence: TGTGCCAGCAGCCCTCCTGTGGGCGATGAGCAGTTCTCC. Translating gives CASSPPVGDEQFS.